The T cell receptor beta chain described here comes from a study of identical twins. TCRdb used MiXCR to reprocess the 5' RACE reads, holding one entry per CDR3 protein. The sample includes some 240,000 distinct CDR3 sequences, approximately 8.6% of them seen just once. The CDR3 consists of 16 residues. Germline V lookup: CDR1 WSHSY, CDR2 SAAADI. V was trimmed by 3 bases and J by 8 bases, leaving 20 bases between them. This same sample was also taken into another study, of yellow fever vaccine responses in identical twins.

This TCR derives from a woman under 30 in good health. The rearrangement links TRBV10-2 to TRBJ2-1; D gene unclear. Sequencing used CD8+ T cells sorted from blood. The CDR3 DNA follows: TGCGCCAGCAGTGAATCACGAAACCCAACCCTCTATGAGCAGTTCTTC. This translates into CASSESRNPTLYEQFF.